This T cell receptor (beta chain) was captured by sequencing in a study of regulatory T cells in long-lasting Graves disease. The wider study: Persistent Graves' disease denoted over 5 years of antithyroid drugs plus positive TSH receptor antibodies.

Study outcomes and limitations: Public clonotype sharing was higher in persistent than newly diagnosed patients. Authors noted too few samples as a limitation.

The time point is: persistent/refractory GD, antithyroid drugs over 5 years with positive TRAb. PBMC-derived RNA was used for the TCR library. This clonotype was seen ten or more times. Its matching antigen is unknown. Arm-PCR of CDR3 regions with iRepertoire HTBI primers generated TCR beta libraries. In TCRdb, the multiplex PCR reads were re-called with MiXCR into one record per CDR3 protein. Of about 400,000 distinct CDR3 sequences listed, roughly 20% were seen once; the top ten hold around 20%. The TCR sequence derives from a female donor with Graves disease. The sequencing used peripheral blood mononuclear cells (PBMCs), collected when the disease was refractory, from a patient treated with antithyroid drugs.

The CDR3 protein is CASSLDRAVTKETQYF. DNA for the CDR3: TGTGCCAGCAGCTTAGATCGGGCAGTAACTAAAGAGACCCAGTACTTC. The chain recombines TRBV11-2 with TRBJ2-5; D not certain. The germline V and J ends were trimmed by 0 bases and 3 bases, with 14 bases remaining between them. Germline V gene sequence: CDR1 SGHAT, CDR2 FQNNGV. There are 16 residues in the CDR3.